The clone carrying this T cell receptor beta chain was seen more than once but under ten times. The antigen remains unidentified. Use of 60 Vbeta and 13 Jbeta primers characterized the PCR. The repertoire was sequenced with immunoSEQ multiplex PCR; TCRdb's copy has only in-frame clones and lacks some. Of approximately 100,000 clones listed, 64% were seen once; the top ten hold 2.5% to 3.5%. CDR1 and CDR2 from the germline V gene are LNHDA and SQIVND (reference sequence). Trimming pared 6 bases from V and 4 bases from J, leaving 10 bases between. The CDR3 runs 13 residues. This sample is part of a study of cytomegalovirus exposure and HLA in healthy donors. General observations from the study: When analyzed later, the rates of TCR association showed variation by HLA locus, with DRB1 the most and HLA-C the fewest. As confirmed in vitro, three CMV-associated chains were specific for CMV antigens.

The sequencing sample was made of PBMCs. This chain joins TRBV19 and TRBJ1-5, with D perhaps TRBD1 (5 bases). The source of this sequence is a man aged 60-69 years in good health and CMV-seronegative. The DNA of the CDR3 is TGTGCCAGTAGCAATCGGGGGAATCAGCCCCAGCATTTT. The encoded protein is CASSNRGNQPQHF.